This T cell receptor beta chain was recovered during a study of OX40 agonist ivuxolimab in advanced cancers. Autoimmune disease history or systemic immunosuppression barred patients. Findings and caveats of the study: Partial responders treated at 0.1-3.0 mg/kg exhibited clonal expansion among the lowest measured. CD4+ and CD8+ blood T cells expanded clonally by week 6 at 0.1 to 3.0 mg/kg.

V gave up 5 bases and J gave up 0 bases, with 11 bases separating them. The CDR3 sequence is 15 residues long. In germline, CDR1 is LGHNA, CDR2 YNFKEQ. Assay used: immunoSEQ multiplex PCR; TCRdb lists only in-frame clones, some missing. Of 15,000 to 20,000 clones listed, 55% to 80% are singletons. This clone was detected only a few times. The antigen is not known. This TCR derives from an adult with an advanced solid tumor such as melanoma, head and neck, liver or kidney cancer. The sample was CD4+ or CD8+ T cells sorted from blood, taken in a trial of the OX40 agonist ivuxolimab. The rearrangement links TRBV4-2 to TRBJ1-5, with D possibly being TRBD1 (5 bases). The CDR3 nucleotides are TGTGCCAGCAGCGGGACGGCAAATAGCAATCAGCCCCAGCATTTT. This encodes CASSGTANSNQPQHF.